Following are 32 T cell receptor beta chains from one sample sequenced in a study of blood T cell repertoires in COVID-19. Data came from immunoSEQ multiplex PCR; TCRdb stores just in-frame clones and leaves some out. This sample has 60,000 to 75,000 clones, with roughly nine tenths found just once. The sample comprised peripheral blood. The receptors stem from a man aged 65 to 79 with active COVID-19.

The V call is TRBV7-3, the J call TRBJ2-1; maybe TRBD1 (6 bases). Germline values: CDR1 SGHTA, CDR2 FQGTGA. The CDR3 runs 13 residues. Trimming cost V 5 bases and J 3 bases, with 8 bases left between them. CDR3 residues: CASSRDIYNEQFF. DNA of the CDR3: TGTGCCAGCAGCCGGGACATCTACAATGAGCAGTTCTTC.

The genes are TRBV6-6 and TRBJ2-5, with 8 bases identical to TRBD2. CDR1 and CDR2 from the germline V gene are MNHNY and SVGAGI (reference sequence). V was clipped by 10 bases and J by 4 bases; unmatched bases: 5. This CDR3 is built from 12 residues. CDR3 residues: CATQRETETQYF. CDR3 DNA sequence: TGTGCCACCCAGCGGGAGACAGAGACCCAGTACTTC.

The V and J genes are TRBV14 and TRBJ2-7; 10 bases map to TRBD2. The CDR3 has 14 residues. V was clipped by 4 bases and J by 7 bases; unmatched bases: 7. Germline CDR1 SGHDN, CDR2 FVKESK. Here the CDR3 DNA reads TGTGCCAGCAGCCTAGCCCCGACTAGCGGGGAGCAGTACTTC. The encoded protein is CASSLAPTSGEQYF.

This chain links TRBV30 with TRBJ2-2; 7 bases agree with TRBD2. CDR3 length: 14 amino acids. Germline V gene lookup returns CDR1 GTSNPN and CDR2 SVGIG (reference sequence). With 3 bases clipped from V and 4 bases from J, the junction kept 5 bases outside the gene matches. The CDR3 region is CAWRKAGATGELFF. CDR3 in DNA: TGTGCCTGGAGGAAGGCGGGAGCCACCGGGGAGCTGTTTTTT.

This sequence joins TRBV27 and TRBJ2-3, with 9 bases that match TRBD2. This CDR3 has 17 amino acids. Losses at the gene ends were 6 bases for V and 3 bases for J; bases not matched to a gene: 13. Germline V gene lookup returns CDR1 MNHEY and CDR2 SMNVEV (reference sequence). DNA of the CDR3: TGTGCCAGCAGCTCTTACCCCCCCCTAGCGGGAACAGATACGCAGTATTTT. It specifies CASSSYPPLAGTDTQYF.

V usage is TRBV6-5 and J usage is TRBJ1-2; perhaps TRBD1 as D (5 bases). CDR3 size: 14 residues. CDR1 is MNHEY, CDR2 SVGAGI, per germline. Trimming stripped 5 bases from V and 8 bases from J, with 18 bases between. CDR3 protein: CASSNPSPGFGYTF. In DNA form, the CDR3 reads TGTGCCAGCAGTAACCCAAGCCCAGGGTTCGGCTACACCTTC.

The rearrangement joins TRBV11-2 to TRBJ2-1, with a tentative D call TRBD1 (5 bases). The CDR3 length is 11 residues. CDR1 SGHAT and CDR2 FQNNGV come from the germline V gene. V was shortened by 5 bases and J by 10 bases, with 9 bases between the two germline ends. DNA of the CDR3: TGTGCCAGCAGCCGCAGGGTCGAGCAGTTCTTC. Its translation is CASSRRVEQFF.

A word on this clone: One end of the junction is discordant with germline, which a read error may explain. The rearrangement joins TRBV4-3 to TRBJ2-1, with D possibly TRBD2 on 5 matching bases. CDR1 and CDR2 (germline): LGHNA, YSLEER. The CDR3 has 13 residues. The CDR3 bases are TGCGCCAGCAGCCAAGATTACGGGAATAAGGCGGTCTTC. It yields the protein CASSQDYGNKAVF.

J is TRBJ2-1 and V is TRBV30; TRBD2 agrees at 7 bases. J gave up 12 bases and V 5 bases, and 10 bases lay outside the gene matches. CDR1 and CDR2 (germline): GTSNPN, SVGIG (reference sequence). The CDR3 spans 12 residues. The CDR3 bases are TGTGCCTGGGCCCCGGGGGAGCGGGGGCAGTTCTTC. This encodes CAWAPGERGQFF.

The sample holds a few counts of this clone. One junction end disagrees with the germline gene, perhaps due to a read error. The rearrangement joins TRBV5-6 to TRBJ2-7; D ambiguous. CDR1 is SGHDT, CDR2 YYEEEE, per germline. CDR3 size: 12 residues. The CDR3 sequence: CASSSHLSEQHF. CDR3 coding DNA: TGTGCCAGCAGCTCCCACCTGAGCGAGCAGCACTTC.

The V and J genes are TRBV9 and TRBJ2-1; TRBD2 agrees at 7 bases. CDR3 length equals 18 residues. Germline loops: CDR1 SGDLS, CDR2 YYNGEE. V was clipped by 3 bases and J by 5 bases; unmatched bases: 17. Written as DNA, the CDR3 is TGTGCCAGCAGCGCACTCCCAAGGGGTACTAGCGCTAACAATGAGCAGTTCTTC. Translating gives CASSALPRGTSANNEQFF.

V is TRBV10-3 and J is TRBJ2-5; perhaps TRBD2 as D (7 bases). The CDR3 contains 16 residues. In germline, CDR1 is ENHRY, CDR2 SYGVKD. Trimming stripped 8 bases from V and 1 base from J, with 20 bases between. The CDR3 reads CAIGGGQGTRQETQYF. The CDR3, as DNA: TGTGCCATCGGGGGGGGGCAGGGAACCCGCCAAGAGACCCAGTACTTC.

V and J are TRBV19 and TRBJ2-2; 14 nucleotides align to TRBD2. CDR1 is LNHDA and CDR2 is SQIVND in the germline V gene (reference sequence). The CDR3 extends over 17 amino acids. V lost 0 bases to trimming and J lost 6 bases; unmatched junction nucleotides: 3. CDR3 DNA: TGTGCCAGTAGTATAGAAGGGACTAGCGGGAGTCCCGGGGAGCTGTTTTTT. This translates into CASSIEGTSGSPGELFF.

The chain carries TRBV2 and TRBJ1-1, with a possible D match to TRBD1 (6 bases). The CDR3 has 14 residues. From germline, CDR1 is SNHLY and CDR2 FYNNEI. Trimming shortened V by 4 bases and J by 1 base, and 10 bases separated the two germline ends. This CDR3 reads CASSGQAPNTEAFF. CDR3 bases: TGTGCCAGCAGTGGACAGGCCCCGAACACTGAAGCTTTCTTT.

The rearrangement joins TRBV24-1 to TRBJ2-5; 10 bases are a match to TRBD2. This CDR3 is 16 amino acids long. The ends lost 1 base at V and 4 bases at J; junction bases unmatched: 5. Germline assignment: CDR1 KGHDR and CDR2 SFDVKD. CDR3 residues: CATSDFALAGVETQYF. The DNA of the CDR3 is TGTGCCACCAGTGATTTTGCGCTAGCGGGAGTAGAGACCCAGTACTTC.

This clone showed up just a few times. J is TRBJ2-3 and V is TRBV29-1; tentatively, D is TRBD2 (5 bases). The CDR3 spans 14 residues. Germline V gene sequence: CDR1 SQVTM, CDR2 ANQGSEA. V lost 4 bases, J lost 4 bases, and 15 bases lay in between. The CDR3: CSVVAGATPDTQYF. For the CDR3, the DNA is TGCAGCGTTGTTGCGGGCGCCACCCCAGATACGCAGTATTTT.

This clone has just a few counts. J is TRBJ1-1 and V is TRBV2; the D gene is possibly TRBD1 (5 bases). The V end lost 6 bases, the J end lost 2 bases, and 16 bases lay between the germline ends. CDR1 is SNHLY and CDR2 is FYNNEI in the germline V gene. The CDR3 runs to 15 residues. The CDR3 here is CASRTDSASNTEAFF. The CDR3 nucleotides are TGTGCCAGCAGAACAGACAGCGCCTCCAACACTGAAGCTTTCTTT.

This clone has just a few counts. The chain has TRBV4-3 and TRBJ1-2; no definite D call. Trimming took 0 bases from V and 4 from J, leaving 9 bases between them. Germline assignment: CDR1 LGHNA and CDR2 YSLEER. The CDR3 consists of 14 residues. As DNA, the CDR3 is TGCGCCAGCAGCCAAGATCGGGCGGGCTATGGCTACACCTTC. This encodes CASSQDRAGYGYTF.

The chain carries TRBV7-2 and TRBJ1-2, with TRBD1 as a possible D gene (6 bases). The V end was cut by 5 bases, the J end by 0 bases, with 10 bases between. This CDR3 contains 14 residues. Germline-derived CDR1 and CDR2 are SGHTA and FQGNSA. In nucleotides, the CDR3 is TGTGCCAGCAGCCCGGACAGCACTAACTATGGCTACACCTTC. Translated: CASSPDSTNYGYTF.

The rearrangement uses TRBV27 and TRBJ1-4; tentative D call: TRBD1 (6 bases). Germline values: CDR1 MNHEY, CDR2 SMNVEV (reference sequence). V was trimmed by 2 bases and J by 6 bases, leaving 16 bases between them. The CDR3 covers 16 residues. The CDR3 DNA reads TGTGCCAGCAGTTTAATAGGGGCAGGGGCGGATGAAAAACTGTTTTTT. Its translation is CASSLIGAGADEKLFF.

The sample holds one count of this clone. This chain uses TRBV30 with TRBJ2-5, with D perhaps matching TRBD1 (6 bases). Trimming removed 4 bases from V and 5 bases from J, with 14 bases in between. The CDR3 length is 13 residues. CDR1 and CDR2 from the germline V gene are GTSNPN and SVGIG (reference sequence). CDR3 amino acids: CAWTGRGTETQYF. CDR3 DNA sequence: TGTGCCTGGACGGGCAGGGGAACGGAGACCCAGTACTTC.

The chain is built from TRBV30 and TRBJ2-7; tentatively, D is TRBD1 (6 bases). CDR3 size: 13 residues. The V end was cut by 0 bases, the J end by 5 bases, with 11 bases between. Germline CDR1 is GTSNPN and CDR2 is SVGIG (reference sequence). The CDR3 region is CAWSVWGLDEQYF. The CDR3 DNA is TGTGCCTGGAGTGTCTGGGGGCTCGACGAGCAGTACTTC.

V usage is TRBV11-2 and J usage is TRBJ2-1; weak D call: TRBD1 (6 bases). Trimming took 5 bases from V and 9 from J, leaving 23 bases between them. The CDR3 loop spans 16 amino acids. Germline V gives CDR1 SGHAT, CDR2 FQNNGV. The CDR3 protein is CASSPGRANPRGEQFF. DNA of the CDR3: TGTGCCAGCAGCCCCGGTCGGGCTAACCCCAGGGGTGAGCAGTTCTTC.

The J gene is TRBJ2-5, the V gene TRBV28, with a weak D call TRBD1 (6 bases). V was clipped by 7 bases and J by 2 bases, with 11 bases between them. Looked up from germline, CDR1 is MDHEN and CDR2 is SYDVKM. CDR3 length: 13 residues. As DNA, the CDR3 is TGTGCCAGCATGGGGACAAGGCAAGAGACCCAGTACTTC. Translated: CASMGTRQETQYF.

The rearrangement links TRBV9 to TRBJ2-5; 10 positions match TRBD2. J lost 5 bases, V lost 2 bases, and 9 bases had no gene match. Germline V lookup: CDR1 SGDLS, CDR2 YYNGEE. This CDR3 has 16 residues. CDR3 coding DNA: TGTGCCAGCAGCGTGGCTAGCGGGAGATTTGGGGAGACCCAGTACTTC. Translated, it gives CASSVASGRFGETQYF.

This sequence joins TRBV19 and TRBJ2-5, with 9 bases that match TRBD1. The CDR3 consists of 14 residues. CDR1 is LNHDA, CDR2 SQIVND, per germline (reference sequence). V trimming: 7 bases; J trimming: 5 bases; junction bases outside the gene matches: 8. This chain's CDR3 is CASTAQGAGETQYF. Here the CDR3 DNA reads TGTGCCAGTACCGCACAGGGGGCGGGGGAGACCCAGTACTTC.

The rearrangement links TRBV4-1 to TRBJ2-2; TRBD2 is a possible D gene (6 bases). Germline assignment: CDR1 MGHRA and CDR2 YSYEKL. The ends were cut back, 3 bases at V and 4 bases at J, with 12 bases in the middle. The CDR3 is 15 residues long. The CDR3 is CASSHGGRGTGELFF. CDR3 nucleotides: TGCGCCAGCAGCCACGGAGGGAGAGGCACCGGGGAGCTGTTTTTT.

The chain recombines TRBV19 with TRBJ2-1; D possibly corresponds to TRBD2 (5 bases). Trimming cost V 0 bases and J 8 bases, with 14 bases left between them. Germline lookup yields CDR1 LNHDA and CDR2 SQIVND (reference sequence). There are 15 residues in the CDR3. The CDR3 region is CASSIDQGGGDEQFF. CDR3 coding DNA: TGTGCCAGTAGTATAGATCAAGGAGGTGGGGATGAGCAGTTCTTC.

This clone was seen a handful of times. The chain recombines TRBV5-1 with TRBJ2-7; D unclear. Germline V lookup: CDR1 SGHRS, CDR2 YFSETQ. Trimming took off 6 bases at V and 2 bases at J, with 18 bases between the two ends. CDR3 length: 15 amino acids. The DNA of the CDR3 is TGCGCCAGCAAGCCCGCTACTACCAAAACCTACGAGCAGTACTTC. As protein: CASKPATTKTYEQYF.

The rearrangement uses TRBV12-3 or TRBV12-4 and TRBJ1-1; D may be TRBD1 (5 bases). The CDR3 loop spans 12 amino acids. V lost 8 bases, J lost 6 bases, and 13 bases lay in between. CDR3 amino acids: CASSWGEAEAFF. In DNA, the CDR3 is TGTGCCAGCTCGTGGGGGGAGGCTGAAGCTTTCTTT.

The chain joins TRBV11-2 to TRBJ2-1, with D tentatively TRBD2 (5 bases). Between the trimmed V and J ends, which lost 5 bases and 9 bases, there was a span of 17 bases. The CDR3 contains 14 residues. Germline V gene data show CDR1 as SGHAT and CDR2 as FQNNGV. This chain's CDR3 is CASSAARRAGEQFF. The CDR3 region has the DNA TGTGCCAGCAGCGCTGCGCGGCGGGCTGGTGAGCAGTTCTTC. Full variable domain (remainder filled in from reference TRBV11-2 and TRBJ2-1): EAGVAQSPRYKIIEKRQSVAFWCNPISGHATLYWYQQILGQGPKLLIQFQNNGVVDDSQLPKDRFSAERLKGVDSTLKIQPAKLEDSAVYLCASSAARRAGEQFFGPGTRLTVL.

The chain links TRBV5-1 to TRBJ1-2, with D unclear. V lost 0 bases, J lost 4 bases, and 10 bases lay in between. CDR1 is SGHRS, CDR2 YFSETQ, per germline. The CDR3 is made up of 14 amino acids. CDR3 nucleotides: TGCGCCAGCAGCTTGGCAGAGGCGGCCTATGGCTACACCTTC. As protein: CASSLAEAAYGYTF.